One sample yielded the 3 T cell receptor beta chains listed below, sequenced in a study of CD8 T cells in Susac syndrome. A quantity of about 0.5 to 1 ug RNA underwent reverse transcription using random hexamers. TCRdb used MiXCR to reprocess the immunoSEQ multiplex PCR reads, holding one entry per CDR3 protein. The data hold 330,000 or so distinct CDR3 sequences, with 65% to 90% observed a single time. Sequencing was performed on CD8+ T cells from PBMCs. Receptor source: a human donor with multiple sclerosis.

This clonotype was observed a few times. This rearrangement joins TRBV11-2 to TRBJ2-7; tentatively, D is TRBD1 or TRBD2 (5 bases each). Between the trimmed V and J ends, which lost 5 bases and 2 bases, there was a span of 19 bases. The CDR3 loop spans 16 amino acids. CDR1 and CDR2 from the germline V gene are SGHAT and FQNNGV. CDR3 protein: CASSETEGQVPYEQYF. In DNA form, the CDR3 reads TGTGCCAGCAGCGAGACCGAGGGGCAAGTCCCCTACGAGCAGTACTTC.

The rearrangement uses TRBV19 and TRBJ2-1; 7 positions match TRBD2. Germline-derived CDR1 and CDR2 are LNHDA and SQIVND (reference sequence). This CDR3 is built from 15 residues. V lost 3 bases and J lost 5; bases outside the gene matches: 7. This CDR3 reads CASSIPRDYNNEQFF. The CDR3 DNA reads TGTGCCAGTAGTATCCCCCGGGACTACAACAATGAGCAGTTCTTC. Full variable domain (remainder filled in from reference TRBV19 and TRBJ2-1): DGGITQSPKYLFRKEGQNVTLSCEQNLNHDAMYWYRQDPGQGLRLIYYSQIVNDFQKGDIAEGYSVSREKKESFPLTVTSAQKNPTAFYLCASSIPRDYNNEQFFGPGTRLTVL.

CDR3: CASSYGGLGTGELFF. CDR3 sequence (DNA): TGTGCCAGCAGTTACGGGGGGCTGGGGACCGGGGAGCTGTTTTTT. The chain joins TRBV27 to TRBJ2-2; D might be TRBD2 (7 bases). Germline V gene data show CDR1 as MNHEY and CDR2 as SMNVEV (reference sequence). The CDR3 contains 15 residues. Trimming took 4 bases from V and 5 from J, leaving 14 bases between them.